This passage covers 8 T cell receptor beta chains from one sample sequenced in a study of shared clonotypes between healthy human individuals. This table comes from immunoSEQ multiplex PCR, and its TCRdb copy is limited to in-frame clones, with some not included. The profile shows about 2.1 million clones, around 93% of them singletons. CD8 cells classed as naive were CD45RO-negative and positively selected for CCR7, excluding terminally differentiated effector memory CD45RA+ cells. Material for sequencing was naive CD8+ T cells from PBMCs. Every receptor here comes from a young man in good health. Some clones in this sample may be carry-over from other donors' samples.

This chain links TRBV5-4 with TRBJ2-1; possible D gene TRBD2, 6 bases. Per germline, CDR1 SGHNT and CDR2 YYREEE (reference sequence). Deletions cut 4 bases from V and 7 bases from J, with 18 bases between. The CDR3 sequence is 15 residues long. The CDR3 loop is CASSLWWRDGNEQFF. The CDR3 DNA follows: TGTGCCAGCAGCCTTTGGTGGCGGGATGGGAATGAGCAGTTCTTC.

The chain carries TRBV7-9 and TRBJ2-1; 8 bases agree with TRBD2. The V segment lost 5 bases and the J segment 8 bases; nucleotides outside the gene matches: 8. Germline CDR1 reads SEHNR; CDR2 reads FQNEAQ (reference sequence). This CDR3 has 14 amino acids. The CDR3 bases are TGTGCCAGCAGCGGTGGACTAGCAACACATGAGCAGTTCTTC. Translating it yields CASSGGLATHEQFF.

The V gene is TRBV6-1, the J gene TRBJ2-7; no definite D call. The CDR3 spans 16 residues. In germline, CDR1 is MNHNS, CDR2 SASEGT. V dropped 3 bases and J dropped 3 bases, with 18 bases sitting between them. CDR3 coding DNA: TGTGCCAGCAGTGAGCTCGGGCCGCCCCTCGACTACGAGCAGTACTTC. Translation: CASSELGPPLDYEQYF.

The chain carries TRBV7-9 and TRBJ2-7, with 7 bases matching TRBD1. The CDR3 is 15 amino acids. Germline V lookup: CDR1 SEHNR, CDR2 FQNEAQ (reference sequence). Unmatched junction bases numbered 6, after V lost 1 base and J lost 3 bases. The CDR3 protein is CASSLEFQGDYEQYF. CDR3 coding DNA: TGTGCCAGCAGCTTAGAGTTCCAGGGGGACTACGAGCAGTACTTC.

In regard to this clone: Other DNA sequences in this sample translate to the same CDR3. The chain recombines TRBV19 with TRBJ2-1; the D gene is possibly TRBD2 (5 bases). V was clipped by 3 bases and J by 2 bases, with 11 bases between them. Germline V gives CDR1 LNHDA, CDR2 SQIVND (reference sequence). CDR3 size: 15 residues. CDR3 amino acids: CASSMGAVPYNEQFF. The DNA for the CDR3 is TGTGCCAGTAGTATGGGAGCCGTCCCCTACAATGAGCAGTTCTTC.

This chain links TRBV10-2 with TRBJ2-7; tentatively, D is TRBD2 (7 bases). The CDR3 runs to 12 residues. Germline assignment: CDR1 WSHSY and CDR2 SAAADI. V dropped 6 bases and J dropped 6 bases, with 12 bases sitting between them. The CDR3 coding sequence is TGCGCCAGCAGACAAGGGGGGGGCGAGCAGTACTTC. Protein product: CASRQGGGEQYF.

The chain uses TRBV27 and TRBJ2-1; 13 bases agree with TRBD2. This CDR3 region has 15 residues. After removal of 5 bases from V and 10 bases from J, the junction contained 8 bases not matched to a gene. Germline-derived CDR1 and CDR2 are MNHEY and SMNVEV (reference sequence). The CDR3: CASSPSPTSGREQFF. For the CDR3, the DNA is TGTGCCAGCAGTCCTAGCCCGACTAGCGGGAGGGAGCAGTTCTTC.

This chain links TRBV4-3 with TRBJ2-2; D gene ambiguous. This CDR3 has 15 amino acids. Trimming cost V 0 bases and J 6 bases, with 11 bases left between them. CDR1 LGHNA and CDR2 YSLEER come from the germline V gene. The CDR3 region is CASSQDRTWPGELFF. Written as DNA, the CDR3 is TGCGCCAGCAGCCAAGATCGAACTTGGCCCGGGGAGCTGTTTTTT.